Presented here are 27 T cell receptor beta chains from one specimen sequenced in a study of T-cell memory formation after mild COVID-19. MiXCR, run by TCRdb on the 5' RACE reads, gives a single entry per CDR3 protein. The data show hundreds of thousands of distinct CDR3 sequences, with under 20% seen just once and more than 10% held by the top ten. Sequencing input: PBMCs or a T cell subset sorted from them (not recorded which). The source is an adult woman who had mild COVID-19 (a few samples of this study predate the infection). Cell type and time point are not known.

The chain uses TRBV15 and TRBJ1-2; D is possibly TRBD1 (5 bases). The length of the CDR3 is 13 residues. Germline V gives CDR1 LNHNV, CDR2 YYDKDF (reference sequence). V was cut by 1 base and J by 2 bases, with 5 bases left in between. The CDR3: CATSRGQNYGYTF. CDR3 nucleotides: TGTGCCACCAGCAGAGGACAGAACTATGGCTACACCTTC.

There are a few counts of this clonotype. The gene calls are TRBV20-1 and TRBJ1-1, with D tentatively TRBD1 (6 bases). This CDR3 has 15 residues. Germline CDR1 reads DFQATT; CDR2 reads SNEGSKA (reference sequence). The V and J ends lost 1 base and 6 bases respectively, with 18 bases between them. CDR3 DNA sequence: TGCAGTGCTAGAGGTGGTGGAGGGGGGCAGGCTGAAGCTTTCTTT. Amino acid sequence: CSARGGGGGQAEAFF.

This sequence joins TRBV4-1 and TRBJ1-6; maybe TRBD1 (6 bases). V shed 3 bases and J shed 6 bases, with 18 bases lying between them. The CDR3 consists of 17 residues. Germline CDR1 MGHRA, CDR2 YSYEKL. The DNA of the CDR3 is TGCGCCAGCAGCCATCCCGTTCACGAAGGGGGTAATTCACCCCTCCACTTT. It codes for CASSHPVHEGGNSPLHF.

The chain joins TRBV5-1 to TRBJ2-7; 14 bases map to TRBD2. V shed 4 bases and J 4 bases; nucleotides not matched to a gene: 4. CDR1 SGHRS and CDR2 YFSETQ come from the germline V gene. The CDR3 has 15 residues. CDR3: CASSTGLAGEYEQYF. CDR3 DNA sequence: TGCGCCAGCAGCACGGGACTAGCGGGGGAATACGAGCAGTACTTC.

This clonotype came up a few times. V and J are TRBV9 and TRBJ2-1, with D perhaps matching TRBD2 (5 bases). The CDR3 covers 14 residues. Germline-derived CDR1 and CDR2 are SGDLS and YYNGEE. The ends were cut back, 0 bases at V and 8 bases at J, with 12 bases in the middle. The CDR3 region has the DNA TGTGCCAGCAGCGTAGTCCAATTCGGGGATGAGCAGTTCTTC. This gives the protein CASSVVQFGDEQFF. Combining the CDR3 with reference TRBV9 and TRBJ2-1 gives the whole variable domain DSGVTQTPKHLITATGQRVTLRCSPRSGDLSVYWYQQSLDQGLQFLIQYYNGEERAKGNILERFSAQQFPDLHSELNLSSLELGDSALYFCASSVVQFGDEQFFGPGTRLTVL.

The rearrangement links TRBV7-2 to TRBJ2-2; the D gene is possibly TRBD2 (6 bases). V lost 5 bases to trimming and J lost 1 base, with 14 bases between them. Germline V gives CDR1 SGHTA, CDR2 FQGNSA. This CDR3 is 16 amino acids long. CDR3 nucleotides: TGTGCCAGCAGCCTCCTCGGGACTCAGAACACCGGGGAGCTGTTTTTT. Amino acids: CASSLLGTQNTGELFF.

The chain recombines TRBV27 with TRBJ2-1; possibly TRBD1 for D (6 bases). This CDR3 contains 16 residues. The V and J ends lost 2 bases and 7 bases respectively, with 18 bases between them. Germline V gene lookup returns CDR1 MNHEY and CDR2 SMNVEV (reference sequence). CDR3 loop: CASSLETPQGRNEQFF. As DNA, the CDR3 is TGTGCCAGCAGTTTAGAAACCCCCCAGGGGAGAAATGAGCAGTTCTTC.

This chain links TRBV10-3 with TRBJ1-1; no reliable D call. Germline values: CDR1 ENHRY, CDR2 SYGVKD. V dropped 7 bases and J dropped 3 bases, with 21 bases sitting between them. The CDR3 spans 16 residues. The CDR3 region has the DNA TGTGCCATCAAGGTGGCAATTTTAAGCCGGGACACTGAAGCTTTCTTT. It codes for CAIKVAILSRDTEAFF.

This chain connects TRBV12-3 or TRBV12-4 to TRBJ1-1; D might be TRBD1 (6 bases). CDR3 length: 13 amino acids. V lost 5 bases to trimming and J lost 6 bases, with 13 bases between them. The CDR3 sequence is CASSVPGEAEAFF. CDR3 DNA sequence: TGTGCCAGCAGTGTCCCAGGGGAGGCTGAAGCTTTCTTT.

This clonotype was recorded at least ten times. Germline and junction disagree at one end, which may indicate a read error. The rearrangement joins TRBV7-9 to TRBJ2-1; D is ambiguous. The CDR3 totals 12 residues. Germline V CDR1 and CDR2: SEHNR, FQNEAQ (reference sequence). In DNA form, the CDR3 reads TGCGCCAGCAGCTTGGAAGGGAATGAGCAGTTCTTC. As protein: CASSLEGNEQFF.

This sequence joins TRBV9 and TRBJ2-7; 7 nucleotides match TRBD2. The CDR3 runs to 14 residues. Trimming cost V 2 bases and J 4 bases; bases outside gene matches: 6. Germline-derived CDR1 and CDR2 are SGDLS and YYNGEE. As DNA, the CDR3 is TGTGCCAGCAGCGTCGCCACCGGGGGGTACGAGCAGTACTTC. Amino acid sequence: CASSVATGGYEQYF.

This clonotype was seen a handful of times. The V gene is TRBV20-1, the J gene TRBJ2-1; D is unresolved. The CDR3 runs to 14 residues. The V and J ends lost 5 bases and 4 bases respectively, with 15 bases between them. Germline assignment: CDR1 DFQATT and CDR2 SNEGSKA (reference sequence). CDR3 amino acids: CSALARPIYNEQFF. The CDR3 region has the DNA TGCAGTGCTCTGGCGCGACCCATTTACAATGAGCAGTTCTTC.

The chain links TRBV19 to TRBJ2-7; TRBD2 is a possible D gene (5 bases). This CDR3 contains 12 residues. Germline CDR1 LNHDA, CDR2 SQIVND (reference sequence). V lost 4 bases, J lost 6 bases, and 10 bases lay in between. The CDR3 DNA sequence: TGTGCCAGTAGTACCGGGGAGATCGAGCAGTACTTC. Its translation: CASSTGEIEQYF.

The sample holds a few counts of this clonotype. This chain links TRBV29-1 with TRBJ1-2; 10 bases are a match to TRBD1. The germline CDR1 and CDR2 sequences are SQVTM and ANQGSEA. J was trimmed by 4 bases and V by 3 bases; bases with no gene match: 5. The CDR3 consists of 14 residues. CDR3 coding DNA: TGCAGCGTTGATTTGGACAGGGGGTCCTATGGCTACACCTTC. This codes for CSVDLDRGSYGYTF.

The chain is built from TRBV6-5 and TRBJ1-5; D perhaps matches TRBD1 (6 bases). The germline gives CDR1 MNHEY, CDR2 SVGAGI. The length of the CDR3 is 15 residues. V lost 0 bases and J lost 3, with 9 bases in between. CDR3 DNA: TGTGCCAGCAGTTACTCGTCAGGGGTCAATCAGCCCCAGCATTTT. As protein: CASSYSSGVNQPQHF.

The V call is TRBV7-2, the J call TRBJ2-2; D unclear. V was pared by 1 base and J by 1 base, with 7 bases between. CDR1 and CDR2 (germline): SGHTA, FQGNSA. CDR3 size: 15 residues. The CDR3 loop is CASSLVLRNTGELFF. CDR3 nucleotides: TGTGCCAGCAGCTTAGTTCTGAGGAACACCGGGGAGCTGTTTTTT.

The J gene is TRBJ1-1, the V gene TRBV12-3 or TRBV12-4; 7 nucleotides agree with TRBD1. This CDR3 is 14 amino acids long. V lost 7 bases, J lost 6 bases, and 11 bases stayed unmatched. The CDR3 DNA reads TGTGCCAGCATTGCCCTGGCCCAGGGGGCTGAAGCTTTCTTT. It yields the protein CASIALAQGAEAFF.

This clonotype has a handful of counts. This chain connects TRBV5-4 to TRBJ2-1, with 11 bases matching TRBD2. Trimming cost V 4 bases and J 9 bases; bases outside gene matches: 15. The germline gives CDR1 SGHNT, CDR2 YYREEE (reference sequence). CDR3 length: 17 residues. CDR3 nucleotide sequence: TGTGCCAGCAGCCCCGCGCTTGGTAGCGGGAGGGCCACTGAGCAGTTCTTC. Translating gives CASSPALGSGRATEQFF.

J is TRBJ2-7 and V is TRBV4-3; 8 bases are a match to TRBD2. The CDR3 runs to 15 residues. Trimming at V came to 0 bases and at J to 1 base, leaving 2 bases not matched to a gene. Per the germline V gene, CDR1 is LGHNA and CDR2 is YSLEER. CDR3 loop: CASSQESSGSYEQYF. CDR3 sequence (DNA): TGCGCCAGCAGCCAAGAGTCTAGCGGGTCCTACGAGCAGTACTTC.

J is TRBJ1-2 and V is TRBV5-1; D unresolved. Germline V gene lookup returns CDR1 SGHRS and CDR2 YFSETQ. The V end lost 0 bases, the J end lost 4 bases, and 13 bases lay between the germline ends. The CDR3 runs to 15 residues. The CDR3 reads CASSLAGRKTYGYTF. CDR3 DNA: TGCGCCAGCAGCTTGGCCGGCAGGAAAACCTATGGCTACACCTTC.

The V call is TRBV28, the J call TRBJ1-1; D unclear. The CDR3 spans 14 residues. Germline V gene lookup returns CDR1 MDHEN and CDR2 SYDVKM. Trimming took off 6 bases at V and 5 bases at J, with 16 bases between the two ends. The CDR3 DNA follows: TGTGCCAGCAGAACGCATTTTACGGCTACTGAAGCTTTCTTT. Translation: CASRTHFTATEAFF.

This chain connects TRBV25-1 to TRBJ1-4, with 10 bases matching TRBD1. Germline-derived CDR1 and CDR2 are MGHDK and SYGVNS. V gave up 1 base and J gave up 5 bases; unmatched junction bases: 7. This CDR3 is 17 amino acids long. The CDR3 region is CASSESVSGQGNEKLFF. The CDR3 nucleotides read TGTGCCAGCAGTGAATCAGTTTCGGGACAGGGGAATGAAAAACTGTTTTTT.

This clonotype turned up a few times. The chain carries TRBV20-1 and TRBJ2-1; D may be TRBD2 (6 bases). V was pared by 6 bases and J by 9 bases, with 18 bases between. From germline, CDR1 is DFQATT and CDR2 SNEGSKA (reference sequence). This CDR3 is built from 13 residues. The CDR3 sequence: CSALLTGTPEQFF. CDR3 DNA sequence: TGCAGTGCCCTGCTTACCGGGACTCCTGAGCAGTTCTTC.

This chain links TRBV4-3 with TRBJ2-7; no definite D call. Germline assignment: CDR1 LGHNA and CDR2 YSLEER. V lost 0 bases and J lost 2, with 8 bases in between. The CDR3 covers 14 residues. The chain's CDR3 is CASSQDWAAYEQYF. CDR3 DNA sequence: TGCGCCAGCAGCCAAGATTGGGCCGCCTACGAGCAGTACTTC.

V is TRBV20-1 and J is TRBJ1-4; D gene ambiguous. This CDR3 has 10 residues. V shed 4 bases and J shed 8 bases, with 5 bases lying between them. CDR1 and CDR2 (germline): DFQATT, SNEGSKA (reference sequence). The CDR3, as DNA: TGCAGTGCTATAAGCGAAAAACTGTTTTTT. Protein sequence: CSAISEKLFF.

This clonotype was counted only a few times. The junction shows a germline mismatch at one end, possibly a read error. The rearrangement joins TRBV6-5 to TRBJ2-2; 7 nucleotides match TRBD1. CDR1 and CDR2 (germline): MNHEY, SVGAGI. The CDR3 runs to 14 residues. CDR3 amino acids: CASNRQGNTGELFF. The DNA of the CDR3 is TGTGCCAGCAATAGACAGGGAAACACCGGGGAGCTTTTTTTT.

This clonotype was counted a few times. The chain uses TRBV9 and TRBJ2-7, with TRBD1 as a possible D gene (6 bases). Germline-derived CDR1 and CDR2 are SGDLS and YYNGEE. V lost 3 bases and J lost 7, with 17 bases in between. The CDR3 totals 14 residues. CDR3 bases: TGTGCCAGCAGCGCCCTGACTGGGCAGGGGGAGCAGTACTTC. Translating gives CASSALTGQGEQYF. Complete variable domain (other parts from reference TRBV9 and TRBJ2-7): DSGVTQTPKHLITATGQRVTLRCSPRSGDLSVYWYQQSLDQGLQFLIQYYNGEERAKGNILERFSAQQFPDLHSELNLSSLELGDSALYFCASSALTGQGEQYFGPGTRLTVT.